What follows are 20 T cell receptor beta chains derived from one specimen sequenced in a study of CD8 T cells in Susac syndrome. Random hexamers were used to reverse transcribe the RNA input (about 0.45 to 1 ug). TCRdb re-derived calls from the immunoSEQ multiplex PCR reads in MiXCR, one entry per CDR3 protein. The table lists about 85,000 distinct CDR3 sequences, about 95% of them singletons. Input material: CD8+ T cells from PBMCs. These receptors all stem from a human donor with Susac syndrome.

This clonotype was counted a single time. V usage is TRBV6-5 and J usage is TRBJ2-1, with D unclear. The CDR3 contains 14 residues. Per the germline V gene, CDR1 is MNHEY and CDR2 is SVGAGI. The germline V and J ends were trimmed by 6 bases and 0 bases, with 9 bases remaining between them. CDR3 amino acids: CASSTESSYNEQFF. In DNA form, the CDR3 reads TGTGCCAGCAGCACGGAAAGCTCCTACAATGAGCAGTTCTTC.

The CDR3 DNA reads TGTGCCAGCACCCTGAATCGGGACAGGGCTAACTATGGCTACACCTTC. It specifies CASTLNRDRANYGYTF. V and J are TRBV6-1 and TRBJ1-2; the match to TRBD1 covers 9 bases. J lost 0 bases, V lost 7 bases, and 9 bases had no gene match. The CDR3 runs to 16 residues. Germline V lookup: CDR1 MNHNS, CDR2 SASEGT.

The chain combines TRBV7-9 with TRBJ2-7; D remains ambiguous. CDR1 SEHNR and CDR2 FQNEAQ come from the germline V gene (reference sequence). This CDR3 is built from 12 residues. The V end was cut by 5 bases, the J end by 7 bases, with 12 bases between. CDR3 DNA sequence: TGTGCCAGCAGCCTCTGGGCTGCAGAGCAGTACTTC. Encoded protein: CASSLWAAEQYF.

The chain recombines TRBV5-6 with TRBJ2-7, with TRBD2 identical over 7 bases. Germline V gene lookup returns CDR1 SGHDT and CDR2 YYEEEE. This CDR3 comprises 15 residues. V lost 0 bases, J lost 0 bases, and 3 bases stayed unmatched. The CDR3 DNA is TGTGCCAGCAGCTTGGGGGAGCGGGGCTCCTACGAGCAGTACTTC. It specifies CASSLGERGSYEQYF.

This chain links TRBV20-1 with TRBJ2-7, with D uncertain. V lost 0 bases and J lost 2, with 5 bases in between. The CDR3 is 12 residues long. Germline loops: CDR1 DFQATT, CDR2 SNEGSKA (reference sequence). CDR3 in amino acids: CSARDRPYEQYF. The CDR3 nucleotides read TGCAGTGCTAGAGATCGCCCCTACGAGCAGTACTTC.

The gene calls are TRBV28 and TRBJ2-7, with TRBD2 as a possible D gene (5 bases). This CDR3 has 14 residues. Trimming took off 6 bases at V and 2 bases at J, with 14 bases between the two ends. From germline, CDR1 is MDHEN and CDR2 SYDVKM. In DNA, the CDR3 is TGTGCCAGCAGCCTCGGACTGTCGACCTACGAGCAGTACTTC. Its translation is CASSLGLSTYEQYF.

This chain joins TRBV27 and TRBJ2-7; no firm D call. This CDR3 spans 15 amino acids. Trimming stripped 5 bases from V and 3 bases from J, with 17 bases between. Germline assignment: CDR1 MNHEY and CDR2 SMNVEV (reference sequence). CDR3 coding DNA: TGTGCCAGCAGTCCCAACTCGAATTCCTTCTACGAGCAGTACTTC. Translated, it gives CASSPNSNSFYEQYF.

CDR3 nucleotides: TGTGCCAGCAGTTCCGGGACTAGCGGGGTCCATGAGCAGTTCTTC. Translating gives CASSSGTSGVHEQFF. The rearrangement uses TRBV28 and TRBJ2-1; 13 nucleotides line up with TRBD2. Germline V gives CDR1 MDHEN, CDR2 SYDVKM. The CDR3 is 15 residues long. V lost 4 bases, J lost 8 bases, and 5 bases stayed unmatched.

The table lists this clonotype with a count of one. The V call is TRBV7-6, the J call TRBJ2-1, with 7 nucleotides matching TRBD2. Trimming cost V 5 bases and J 0 bases; bases outside gene matches: 10. CDR1 is SGHVS, CDR2 FNYEAQ, per germline. The CDR3 runs to 17 residues. As DNA, the CDR3 is TGTGCCAGCAGCCCCCCAAGCGGGGTTAGCTCCTACAATGAGCAGTTCTTC. This sequence encodes CASSPPSGVSSYNEQFF.

This clonotype has a single count. This chain joins TRBV4-1 and TRBJ2-5; D not certain. Germline assignment: CDR1 MGHRA and CDR2 YSYEKL. Trimming removed 0 bases from V and 5 bases from J, with 10 bases in between. CDR3 length equals 14 residues. The CDR3: CASSQEPSAETQYF. The CDR3 DNA is TGCGCCAGCAGCCAAGAGCCTTCTGCGGAGACCCAGTACTTC.

This chain uses TRBV15 with TRBJ2-7; D might be TRBD2 (5 bases). Trimming left V 0 bases short and J 7 bases short, with 7 bases between. Germline V gives CDR1 LNHNV, CDR2 YYDKDF (reference sequence). CDR3 length: 12 amino acids. The CDR3 is CATSRDGIEQYF. CDR3 nucleotide sequence: TGTGCCACCAGCAGAGACGGGATTGAGCAGTACTTC.

The V gene is TRBV9, the J gene TRBJ2-3; TRBD1 is a possible D gene (6 bases). V dropped 4 bases and J dropped 2 bases, with 20 bases sitting between them. The CDR3 is 17 residues long. The germline V gene encodes CDR1 SGDLS and CDR2 YYNGEE. The CDR3 is CASSPRDRDTYTDTQYF. In nucleotides, the CDR3 is TGTGCCAGCAGCCCGAGGGACCGGGACACCTACACAGATACGCAGTATTTT.

This sequence joins TRBV4-1 and TRBJ2-7, with a tentative D call TRBD1 (5 bases). CDR1 and CDR2 from the germline V gene are MGHRA and YSYEKL. V lost 4 bases and J 7 bases, leaving 17 bases between the germline ends. CDR3 length: 14 residues. This CDR3 reads CASSPQGAPDEQYF. The CDR3 nucleotides are TGCGCCAGCAGCCCTCAGGGTGCCCCGGATGAGCAGTACTTC.

The chain uses TRBV20-1 and TRBJ2-2; TRBD1 is a possible D gene (5 bases). V gave up 1 base and J gave up 0 bases, with 12 bases separating them. CDR3 size: 16 residues. Germline loops: CDR1 DFQATT, CDR2 SNEGSKA (reference sequence). CDR3 amino acids: CSARARTIANTGELFF. The CDR3 DNA sequence: TGCAGTGCTAGAGCTAGGACAATCGCGAACACCGGGGAGCTGTTTTTT.

The chain recombines TRBV5-1 with TRBJ2-5; 8 positions match TRBD1. CDR3 length equals 15 residues. Germline V gene lookup returns CDR1 SGHRS and CDR2 YFSETQ. V dropped 0 bases and J dropped 5; count of bases not matched to a gene: 6. The CDR3 DNA reads TGCGCCAGCAGCTTGGGAGGACAGGGATATGAGACCCAGTACTTC. This sequence encodes CASSLGGQGYETQYF.

This clonotype was seen a few times. The rearrangement uses TRBV30 and TRBJ1-2; D unclear. The CDR3 spans 12 residues. The germline gives CDR1 GTSNPN, CDR2 SVGIG (reference sequence). The V and J ends lost 2 bases and 7 bases respectively, with 11 bases between them. The DNA of the CDR3 is TGTGCCTGGAGTCGTGGGGATCTTGGCTACACCTTC. Translated: CAWSRGDLGYTF.

The chain joins TRBV5-6 to TRBJ2-7; D ambiguous. This CDR3 has 12 amino acids. CDR1 SGHDT and CDR2 YYEEEE come from the germline V gene. V was shortened by 2 bases and J by 1 base, with 4 bases between the two germline ends. CDR3 DNA: TGTGCCAGCAGCTTTTTGTCCTACGAGCAGTACTTC. Translated: CASSFLSYEQYF.

The chain carries TRBV19 and TRBJ1-5, with D uncertain. The CDR3 totals 13 residues. The germline V and J ends were trimmed by 2 bases and 4 bases, with 6 bases remaining between them. Germline assignment: CDR1 LNHDA and CDR2 SQIVND (reference sequence). CDR3 sequence reads: CASSISPNQPQHF. CDR3 sequence (DNA): TGTGCCAGTAGTATATCCCCGAATCAGCCCCAGCATTTT.

V usage is TRBV6-5 and J usage is TRBJ1-2; D not certain. The germline gives CDR1 MNHEY, CDR2 SVGAGI. CDR3 size: 15 residues. The germline V and J ends were trimmed by 0 bases and 8 bases, with 16 bases remaining between them. The CDR3 spells CASSYSAGSPVGYTF. In nucleotides, the CDR3 is TGTGCCAGCAGTTACTCGGCAGGAAGTCCCGTGGGCTACACCTTC.

The chain joins TRBV15 to TRBJ2-1; perhaps TRBD2 as D (5 bases). V was clipped by 4 bases and J by 10 bases, with 8 bases between them. Germline V gene sequence: CDR1 LNHNV, CDR2 YYDKDF (reference sequence). The CDR3 spans 11 residues. CDR3 sequence (DNA): TGTGCCACCAGCACCACTAGGGAGCAGTTCTTC. Protein: CATSTTREQFF.